A single T cell receptor beta chain is shown here with its context. Germline lookup yields CDR1 MNHNY and CDR2 SVGAGI (reference sequence). The CDR3 has 15 amino acids. Trimming removed 1 base from V and 9 bases from J; junction bases left unmatched: 8. This sample stems from a study of blood T cell repertoires in COVID-19. About the research overall: Collection of acute and convalescent COVID-19 samples took place in the United States, Italy and Spain.

As processed by the authors: It was from reference gene primer amplification that nucleated cell counts were estimated. The protocol was immunoSEQ multiplex PCR, while the TCRdb copy is restricted to in-frame clones and leaves out a portion. That table furnishes V, J and clone size, whereas the DNA furnished D and trimming. The table lists more than 120,000 clones, 87% of them singletons. The sequencing input was peripheral blood. This sequence joins TRBV6-6 and TRBJ2-1; TRBD1 aligns across 8 bases. This receptor was obtained from a man between 45 and 60 years old who had recovered from COVID-19. CDR3 protein: CASSYFVQGASEQFF. The CDR3 DNA follows: TGTGCCAGCAGTTACTTCGTTCAGGGGGCAAGTGAGCAGTTCTTC.